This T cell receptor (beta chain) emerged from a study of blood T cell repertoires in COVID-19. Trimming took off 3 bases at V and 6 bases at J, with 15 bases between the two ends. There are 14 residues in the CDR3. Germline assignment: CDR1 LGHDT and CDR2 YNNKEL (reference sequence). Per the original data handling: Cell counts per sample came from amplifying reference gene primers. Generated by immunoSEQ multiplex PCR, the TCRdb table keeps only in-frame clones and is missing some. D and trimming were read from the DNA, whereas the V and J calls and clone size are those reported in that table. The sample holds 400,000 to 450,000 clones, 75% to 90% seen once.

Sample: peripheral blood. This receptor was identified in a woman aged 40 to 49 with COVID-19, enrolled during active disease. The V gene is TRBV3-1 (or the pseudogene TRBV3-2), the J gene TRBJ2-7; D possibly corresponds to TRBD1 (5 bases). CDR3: CASSHHSRQTEQYF. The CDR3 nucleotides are TGTGCCAGCAGCCATCATTCTAGACAGACCGAGCAGTACTTC.